What follows are 23 T cell receptor beta chains derived from one specimen sequenced in a study of CD8+CD57+ T cells in acquired aplastic anemia. Using genomic DNA as the template, TCR beta VDJ and CDR3 profiling was carried out. Each CDR3 protein gets one entry after TCRdb re-called the reads with MiXCR. The table lists 400,000 to 500,000 distinct CDR3 sequences, approximately 70% of them singletons. The sample taken for sequencing was sorted CD4+, CD8+, or CD8+CD57+ T cells (not recorded which) from PBMCs. The receptors come from a human donor in good health, serving as a control.

There are many counts of this clonotype. The rearrangement links TRBV12-3 or TRBV12-4 to TRBJ2-3; weak D call: TRBD1 (5 bases). The CDR3 loop spans 15 amino acids. The V end lost 7 bases, the J end lost 3 bases, and 17 bases lay between the germline ends. The CDR3 reads CASNLQGPRTDTQYF. The CDR3 DNA sequence: TGTGCCAGCAACCTGCAGGGTCCGCGGACAGATACGCAGTATTTT.

A word on this clonotype: The junction departs from germline at one end; a sequencing error may be responsible. The chain combines TRBV7-3 with TRBJ1-6; D is uncertain. The CDR3 extends over 14 amino acids. Germline lookup yields CDR1 SGHTA and CDR2 FQGTGA. DNA for the CDR3: TGTGCCAGCAGCGCGCCTGGTGGCACTGGGGAGCTGTATTTT. This sequence encodes CASSAPGGTGELYF.

Note on this clonotype: One end of the junction fails to match germline, which may point to a read error. The gene calls are TRBV7-3 and TRBJ2-6, with D tentatively TRBD1 or TRBD2 (5 bases each). Germline CDR1 and CDR2: SGHTA and FQGTGA. The CDR3 extends over 16 amino acids. The CDR3 DNA follows: TGTGCCAGCGCGTCTCCGTTCCTCGCCGGGGCGAACGTCCTGACTTTC. It is translated as CASASPFLAGANVLTF. Looking up the rest from reference TRBV7-3 and TRBJ2-6 gives the full variable domain: GAGVSQTPSNKVTEKGKYVELRCDPISGHTALYWYRQSLGQGPEFLIYFQGTGAADDSGLPNDRFFAVRPEGSVSTLKIQRTERGDSAVYLCASASPFLAGANVLTFGAGSRLTVL.

Details on this clonotype: A much larger clone differs from this one at a single base, so this may be a read error. The chain carries TRBV3-1 and TRBJ2-3; no clear D. The CDR3 sequence is 13 residues long. Germline V lookup: CDR1 LGHDT, CDR2 YNNKEL (reference sequence). V gave up 1 base and J gave up 5 bases, with 7 bases separating them. The CDR3 reads CASSQAIEDTQYF. The CDR3, as DNA: TGTGCCAGCAGCCAAGCCATAGAAGATACGCAGTATTTT.

This chain joins TRBV15 and TRBJ2-3, with 9 bases that match TRBD2. There are 15 residues in the CDR3. V shed 6 bases and J 1 base; nucleotides not matched to a gene: 5. Germline lookup yields CDR1 LNHNV and CDR2 YYDKDF (reference sequence). CDR3 amino acids: CATRGAGGRTDTQYF. DNA of the CDR3: TGTGCCACCAGGGGAGCGGGGGGCCGCACAGATACGCAGTATTTT.

A remark on this clonotype: An end of the junction differs from the germline gene, which may be a read error. This sequence joins TRBV9 and TRBJ1-3; no definite D call. There are 15 residues in the CDR3. The germline gives CDR1 SGDLS, CDR2 YYNGEE. The CDR3 is CASSGAVNSGTTIYF. The CDR3 DNA follows: TGTGCCAGCAGCGGGGCGGTGAACTCTGGAACCACCATATATTTT.

This clonotype came up a few times. The junction differs from germline at one of its ends, possibly a read error. V and J are TRBV15 and TRBJ2-7, with 11 bases matching TRBD1. The CDR3 spans 15 residues. Germline V lookup: CDR1 LNHNV, CDR2 YYDKDF (reference sequence). This CDR3 reads CAASRGTGGSYEQYF. The CDR3 DNA is TGTGCCGCCAGCAGAGGGACAGGGGGCTCCTACGAGCAGTACTTC.

In this sample, this clonotype turned up many times. The CDR3, as DNA: TGTGCCAGCAGGGACCACAGGGGATTTAATGAAAAACTGTTTTTT. Protein sequence: CASRDHRGFNEKLFF. The chain links TRBV12-3 or TRBV12-4 to TRBJ1-4; 7 bases are shared with TRBD1. This CDR3 has 15 amino acids. After removal of 6 bases from V and 4 bases from J, the junction contained 8 bases not matched to a gene.

The rearrangement uses TRBV29-1 and TRBJ2-3, with 7 bases fitting TRBD1. Unmatched junction bases numbered 4, after V lost 8 bases and J lost 2 bases. Germline V CDR1 and CDR2: SQVTM, ANQGSEA. There are 12 residues in the CDR3. The DNA of the CDR3 is TGCAGCTTGGGACAGTACACAGATACGCAGTATTTT. As protein: CSLGQYTDTQYF.

The chain combines TRBV24-1 with TRBJ1-2; perhaps TRBD1 as D (5 bases). The CDR3 has 14 amino acids. In germline, CDR1 is KGHDR, CDR2 SFDVKD. Trimming removed 6 bases from V and 8 bases from J, with 18 bases in between. The CDR3: CATSRGREVWGYTF. The DNA of the CDR3 is TGTGCCACCAGTAGGGGCAGGGAAGTTTGGGGCTACACCTTC.

There are many counts of this clonotype. The genes are TRBV10-1 and TRBJ2-5; D unresolved. The germline CDR1 and CDR2 sequences are WNHNN and SYGVQD (reference sequence). CDR3 length equals 14 residues. V was cut by 0 bases and J by 4 bases, with 9 bases left in between. Written as DNA, the CDR3 is TGCGCCAGCAGTGAGTCGATCGAGACAGAGACCCAGTACTTC. Its translation: CASSESIETETQYF.

About this clonotype itself: The junction departs from the called germline gene at one end, perhaps through a read error. This sequence joins TRBV2 and TRBJ1-2; unclear D gene. Per the germline V gene, CDR1 is SNHLY and CDR2 is FYNNEI. The CDR3 totals 13 residues. DNA of the CDR3: TGTGCCAGCAGAGAAGATGGGAGGAGGGGCTACACCTTC. Its translation is CASREDGRRGYTF.

In its sample, this clonotype was seen many times. The chain couples TRBV9 to TRBJ2-4; TRBD2 matches 9 bases. V shed 0 bases, J shed 4 bases, and the junction held 5 bases outside the gene matches. The CDR3 sequence is 16 residues long. Germline CDR1 is SGDLS and CDR2 is YYNGEE. The CDR3 loop is CASSVGSGGQKNIQYF. The CDR3 coding sequence is TGTGCCAGCAGCGTAGGTAGCGGGGGCCAAAAAAACATTCAGTACTTC.

The chain uses TRBV7-2 and TRBJ1-1; D not resolved. The length of the CDR3 is 15 residues. V was pared by 6 bases and J by 13 bases, with 27 bases between. Germline V gives CDR1 SGHTA, CDR2 FQGNSA. CDR3 protein: CASSPSGGDTQYFFF. CDR3 nucleotide sequence: TGTGCCAGCAGTCCTAGCGGCGGGGATACGCAGTATTTTTTCTTT.

A remark on this clonotype: The missing conserved phenylalanine or tryptophan at the end of this CDR3 makes a read error likely. No DNA is shown, since the ends of the CDR3 on it are uncertain; the CDR3 is the one TCRdb lists. V usage is TRBV7-2 and J usage is TRBJ2-1; no DNA check was done on the table's D call, TRBD1. Inclusive of both ends, the CDR3 amounts to 13 amino acids. CDR1 and CDR2 (germline): SGHTA, FQGNSA. This CDR3 is CASSLRTGGSGNT.

V is TRBV20-1 and J is TRBJ1-6; the match to TRBD1 covers 7 bases. In germline, CDR1 is DFQATT, CDR2 SNEGSKA (reference sequence). The CDR3 spans 13 residues. V lost 7 bases to trimming and J lost 14 bases; unmatched junction nucleotides: 14. CDR3 in DNA: TGCAGTGTCTCAGACAGGGTGGGCTATGCCCTCCACTTT. Translating it yields CSVSDRVGYALHF.

This clonotype was counted between two and nine times. Germline is not matched at one junction end, which may reflect a read error. This rearrangement joins TRBV19 to TRBJ1-1; 7 bases match TRBD1. CDR1 is LNHDA and CDR2 is SQIVND in the germline V gene (reference sequence). The CDR3 is 13 amino acids. In DNA form, the CDR3 reads TGTGCCCGTAGTACTACAGGGGACACCGAAGCTTTCTTT. Translation: CARSTTGDTEAFF.

This chain connects TRBV15 to TRBJ2-1; tentatively, D is TRBD2 (6 bases). Germline V gives CDR1 LNHNV, CDR2 YYDKDF (reference sequence). V was cut by 1 base and J by 5 bases, with 6 bases left in between. The CDR3 sequence is 13 residues long. The CDR3 DNA follows: TGTGCCACCAGCAGAGGACTAGACAATGAGCAGTTCTTC. Its translation is CATSRGLDNEQFF.

The chain employs TRBV12-5 and TRBJ1-6, with D perhaps matching TRBD1 (6 bases). Per the germline V gene, CDR1 is LGHNT and CDR2 is FRNRAP. Trimming removed 9 bases from V and 9 bases from J, with 21 bases in between. CDR3 length: 15 residues. CDR3 protein: CASSPEGGRFSPLHF. The DNA of the CDR3 is TGTGCTAGCAGCCCGGAGGGGGGGCGGTTTTCACCCCTCCACTTT.

The chain is built from TRBV5-1 and TRBJ1-2, with 8 bases aligning to TRBD1. The CDR3 is 16 residues long. V was clipped by 3 bases and J by 1 base; unmatched bases: 8. Germline assignment: CDR1 SGHRS and CDR2 YFSETQ. The CDR3 protein is CASSYMTGAFNYGYTF. The CDR3 bases are TGCGCCAGCAGCTACATGACAGGGGCCTTTAACTATGGCTACACCTTC.

As for this clonotype: It is unclear where the CDR3 begins or ends on the DNA, so no DNA is shown, and the CDR3 is as TCRdb lists it. The V gene is TRBV7-2, the J gene TRBJ1-1. Per germline, CDR1 SGHTA and CDR2 FQGNSA. The CDR3 length is 14 residues, termini included. This chain's CDR3 is CASSLDPNTEAFFF.

In regard to this clonotype: Given the absence of the conserved phenylalanine or tryptophan at the CDR3 end, a read error is likely. Because the CDR3's place on the DNA is in doubt, the DNA is left out and the CDR3 is given as listed by TCRdb. The chain is built from TRBV19 and TRBJ1-2. The CDR3 length is 11 residues, termini included. Germline CDR1 LNHDA, CDR2 SQIVND (reference sequence). This CDR3 is CASRADYGSIC.

The rearrangement uses TRBV5-4 and TRBJ1-2; no firm D call. This CDR3 contains 14 residues. Germline assignment: CDR1 SGHNT and CDR2 YYREEE (reference sequence). Trimming left V 3 bases short and J 4 bases short, with 13 bases between. CDR3 bases: TGTGCCAGCAGCTCAAAGACTCTGGGCTATGGCTACACCTTC. It codes for CASSSKTLGYGYTF.